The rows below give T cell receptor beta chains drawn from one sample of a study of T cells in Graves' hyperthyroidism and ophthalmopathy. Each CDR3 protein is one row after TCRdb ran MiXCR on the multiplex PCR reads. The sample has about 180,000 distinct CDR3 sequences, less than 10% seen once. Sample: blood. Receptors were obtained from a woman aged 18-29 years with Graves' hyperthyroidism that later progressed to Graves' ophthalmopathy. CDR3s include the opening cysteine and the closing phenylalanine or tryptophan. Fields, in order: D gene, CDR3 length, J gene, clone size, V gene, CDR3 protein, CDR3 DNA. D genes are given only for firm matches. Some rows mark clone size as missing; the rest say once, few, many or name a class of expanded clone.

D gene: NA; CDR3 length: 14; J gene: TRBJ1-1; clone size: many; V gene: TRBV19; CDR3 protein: CASSIAGPGEEAFF; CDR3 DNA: TGTGCCAGTAGTATAGCGGGGCCCGGGGAGGAAGCTTTCTTT
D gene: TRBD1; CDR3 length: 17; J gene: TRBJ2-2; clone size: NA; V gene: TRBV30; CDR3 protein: CARSRGWTGGNTGELFF; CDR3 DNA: TGTGCCCGGAGTAGAGGATGGACAGGGGGGAACACCGGGGAGCTGTTTTTT
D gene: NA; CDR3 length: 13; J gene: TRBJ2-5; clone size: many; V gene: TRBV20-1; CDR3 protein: CSASPGVWETQYF; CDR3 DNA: TGCAGTGCTAGCCCCGGTGTGTGGGAGACCCAGTACTTC
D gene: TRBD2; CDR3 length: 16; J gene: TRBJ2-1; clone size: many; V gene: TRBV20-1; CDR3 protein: CSASGTSGDSYNEQFF; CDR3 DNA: TGCAGTGCTTCGGGGACTAGCGGGGACTCCTACAATGAGCAGTTCTTC
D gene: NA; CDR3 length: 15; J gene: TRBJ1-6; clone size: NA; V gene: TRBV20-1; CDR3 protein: CSASFLGDANSPLHF; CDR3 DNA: TGCAGTGCTAGTTTCCTGGGAGATGCCAATTCACCCCTCCACTTT
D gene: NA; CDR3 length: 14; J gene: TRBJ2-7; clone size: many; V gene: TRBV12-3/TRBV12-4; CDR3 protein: CASSFEGSSYEQYF; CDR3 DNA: TGTGCCAGCAGTTTTGAAGGGAGCTCCTACGAGCAGTACTTC
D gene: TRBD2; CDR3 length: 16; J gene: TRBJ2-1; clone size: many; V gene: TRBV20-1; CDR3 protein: CSARDVGGGDYNEQFF; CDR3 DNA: TGCAGTGCTAGAGATGTTGGCGGGGGGGACTACAATGAGCAGTTCTTC
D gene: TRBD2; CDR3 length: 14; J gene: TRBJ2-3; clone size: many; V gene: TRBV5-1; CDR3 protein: CASSSGTTKDTQYF; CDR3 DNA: TGCGCCAGCAGTTCCGGGACTACCAAGGATACGCAGTATTTT
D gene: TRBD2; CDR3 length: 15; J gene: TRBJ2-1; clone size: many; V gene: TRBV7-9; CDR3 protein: CASSLYPSGSGEQFF; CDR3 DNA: TGTGCCAGCAGCTTATATCCCAGCGGGAGTGGTGAGCAGTTCTTC
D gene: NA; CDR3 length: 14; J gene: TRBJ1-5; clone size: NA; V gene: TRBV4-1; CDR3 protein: CASSQAGYGQPQHF; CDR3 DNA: TGCGCCAGCAGCCAAGCAGGGTATGGTCAGCCCCAGCATTTT
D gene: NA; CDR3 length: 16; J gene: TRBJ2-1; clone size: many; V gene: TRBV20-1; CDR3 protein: CSARAAGGSSYNEQFF; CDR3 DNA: TGCAGTGCTAGGGCCGCCGGAGGGAGCTCCTACAATGAGCAGTTCTTC
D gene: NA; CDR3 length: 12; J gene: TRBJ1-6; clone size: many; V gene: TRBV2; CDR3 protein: CASSERRVLLHF; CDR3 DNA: TGTGCCAGCAGTGAACGGAGGGTGCTCCTCCACTTT
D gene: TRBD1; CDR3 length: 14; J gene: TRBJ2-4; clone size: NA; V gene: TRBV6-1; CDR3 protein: CASSGGTGGLVQYF; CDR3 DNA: TGTGCCAGCAGTGGCGGGACAGGGGGTCTCGTTCAGTACTTC
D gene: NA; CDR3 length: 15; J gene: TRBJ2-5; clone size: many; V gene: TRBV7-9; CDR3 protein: CASSLPLMPPETQYF; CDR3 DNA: TGTGCCAGCAGCCTGCCCTTGATGCCACCCGAGACCCAGTACTTC
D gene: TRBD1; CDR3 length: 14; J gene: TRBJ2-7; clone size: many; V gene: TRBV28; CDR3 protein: CASRLPGGRVEQYF; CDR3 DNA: TGTGCCAGCAGGCTACCAGGGGGCAGGGTCGAGCAGTACTTC
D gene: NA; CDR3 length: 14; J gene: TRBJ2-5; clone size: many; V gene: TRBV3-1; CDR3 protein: CASSPTGQGETQYF; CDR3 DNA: TGTGCCAGCAGCCCGACGGGGCAGGGGGAGACCCAGTACTTC